This TCR beta chain stems from a study of Ad26.COV2.S vaccination and SARS-CoV-2 variants. Whole-study context: Among those in the COV1001 Ad26.COV2.S trial arm was the donor. Ad26.COV2.S shots went into the muscle once or twice, 56 days apart.

Profiled with immunoSEQ multiplex PCR; TCRdb holds only in-frame clones, not every one. The data contain about 350,000 clones, approximately 90% of them singletons. Treatment indicated: about 20 received Ad26.COV2.S at low or high dose, single or two shots; roughly five received placebo; per-sample allocation not given. Sampling was performed 63 days after the first vaccine or placebo injection. Boston hosted the donor, who was an adult aged 18-55 years. Between the trimmed V and J ends, which lost 7 bases and 7 bases, there was a span of 15 bases. Germline CDR1 SGHRS, CDR2 YFSETQ. This CDR3 is 13 amino acids long. Turning to this clone: The antigen remains undetermined.

Findings of the study overall: Participants in the vaccine arm had higher spike-specific TCR breadth; placebo recipients had lower.

The sequence was obtained from a person between 18 and 65 years old who received the Ad26.COV2.S COVID-19 vaccine or a placebo. The gene calls are TRBV5-1 and TRBJ2-1; a weak D match, TRBD2 (6 bases). Specimen: peripheral blood, collected in a trial of Ad26.COV2.S vaccine versus placebo. The CDR3 loop is CASRRDLVNEQFF. In nucleotides, the CDR3 is TGCGCCAGCCGAAGGGACTTGGTGAATGAGCAGTTCTTC. The full variable domain, in which reference TRBV5-1 and TRBJ2-1 provide the parts outside the CDR3, is KAGVTQTPRYLIKTRGQQVTLSCSPISGHRSVSWYQQTPGQGLQFLFEYFSETQRNKGNFPGRFSGRQFSNSRSEMNVSTLELGDSALYLCASRRDLVNEQFFGPGTRLTVL.